This is a list of T cell receptor beta chains from one sample in a study of T-cell memory formation after mild COVID-19. TCRdb called the 5' RACE reads again in MiXCR, with one record for every CDR3 protein. Among hundreds of thousands of distinct CDR3 sequences listed, nearly 25% were seen once. The sequencing input was PBMCs or a T cell subset sorted from them (not recorded which). These receptors all stem from an adult woman who had mild COVID-19 (a few samples of this study predate the infection). Cell type and time point are not known. CDR3s include the opening cysteine and the closing phenylalanine or tryptophan.

CDR3: CASSYWGETQYF; J: TRBJ2-5; V: TRBV6-5
CDR3: CATSRKQGAYEQYF; J: TRBJ2-7; V: TRBV15
CDR3: CASSLVGSGISYEQYF; J: TRBJ2-7; V: TRBV7-9
CDR3: CATSDHRDSLADTQYF; J: TRBJ2-3; V: TRBV24-1
CDR3: CASSLAPSLGTDTQYF; J: TRBJ2-3; V: TRBV11-2
CDR3: CASSLLLYNEQFF; J: TRBJ2-1; V: TRBV12-3/TRBV12-4
CDR3: CASSHLRLAGAYEQYF; J: TRBJ2-7; V: TRBV4-2
CDR3: CASSLRLTDYSNQPQHF; J: TRBJ1-5; V: TRBV5-5
CDR3: CASSFRAGLLANEQFF; J: TRBJ2-1; V: TRBV5-1
CDR3: CASSLPRTQETQYF; J: TRBJ2-5; V: TRBV12-3/TRBV12-4
CDR3: CASKETGRTEAFF; J: TRBJ1-1; V: TRBV19
CDR3: CATTGKSYNEQFF; J: TRBJ2-1; V: TRBV21-1
CDR3: CASSSSIATNEKLFF; J: TRBJ1-4; V: TRBV18
CDR3: CASSSGQVGYGYTF; J: TRBJ1-2; V: TRBV5-4
CDR3: CASSYLTGNEQFF; J: TRBJ2-1; V: TRBV6-5
CDR3: CASSFRQGTGELFF; J: TRBJ2-2; V: TRBV7-3
CDR3: CASSPPWTGYEQYF; J: TRBJ2-7; V: TRBV6-2/TRBV6-3
CDR3: CAPGVAGVSTDTQYF; J: TRBJ2-3; V: TRBV21-1
CDR3: CASSLDRANTDTQYF; J: TRBJ2-3; V: TRBV5-4
CDR3: CSVASASTDTQYF; J: TRBJ2-3; V: TRBV29-1
CDR3: CASSHTRTGPISSGANVLTF; J: TRBJ2-6; V: TRBV9
CDR3: CASSLDGRVMNEQFF; J: TRBJ2-1; V: TRBV11-2
CDR3: CASSAGLEHYEQYF; J: TRBJ2-7; V: TRBV9
CDR3: CASSYSGGSFSYEQYF; J: TRBJ2-7; V: TRBV6-2/TRBV6-3
CDR3: CASSPPEGWDTEAFF; J: TRBJ1-1; V: TRBV7-9
CDR3: CASSPTVESPLHF; J: TRBJ1-6; V: TRBV3-1